The 15 T cell receptor beta chains reported below all come from one sample, sequenced in a study of blood T cell repertoires in COVID-19. Here immunoSEQ multiplex PCR was the method, and the copy in TCRdb shows in-frame clones only, minus some. The sample shows roughly 170,000 clones, about three quarters of them seen only once. Sequenced input: peripheral blood. These receptors were obtained from a woman between 70 and 85 years old with acute or convalescent COVID-19.

This chain joins TRBV3-1 (or the pseudogene TRBV3-2) and TRBJ2-5; TRBD1 matches at 8 bases. This CDR3 has 17 residues. Germline-derived CDR1 and CDR2 are LGHDT and YNNKEL (reference sequence). After removal of 0 bases from V and 1 base from J, the junction contained 7 bases not matched to a gene. Written as DNA, the CDR3 is TGTGCCAGCAGCCAAGATTTCCAGGGGGCAAGCCAAGAGACCCAGTACTTC. Encoded protein: CASSQDFQGASQETQYF.

This chain connects TRBV6-1 to TRBJ2-5, with 15 bases fitting TRBD2. The CDR3 has 17 amino acids. Unmatched junction bases numbered 7, after V lost 3 bases and J lost 5 bases. Looked up from germline, CDR1 is MNHNS and CDR2 is SASEGT. The CDR3 sequence is CASSERTSGRAVETQYF. The DNA for the CDR3 is TGTGCCAGCAGTGAGAGGACTAGCGGGAGGGCCGTTGAGACCCAGTACTTC.

This rearrangement joins TRBV5-1 to TRBJ2-1; TRBD2 matches at 8 bases. The CDR3 sequence is 14 residues long. The junction had 11 bases not matched to a gene; V was cut back by 8 bases and J by 7 bases. The germline V gene has CDR1 SGHRS and CDR2 YFSETQ. CDR3 nucleotide sequence: TGCGCCAGTACCCCGGGACTAGACAAGAATGAGCAGTTCTTC. It yields the protein CASTPGLDKNEQFF.

The CDR3 DNA reads as TGTGCCAGCAGCCGACGGACAGGGGACGTACACACAGATACGCAGTATTTT. Its translation: CASSRRTGDVHTDTQYF. The chain joins TRBV7-9 to TRBJ2-3, with TRBD1 matching over 9 bases. The CDR3 loop spans 17 amino acids. Germline lookup yields CDR1 SEHNR and CDR2 FQNEAQ (reference sequence). Trimming removed 5 bases from V and 2 bases from J; junction bases left unmatched: 11.

This clone was observed a handful of times. V and J are TRBV13 and TRBJ1-4; D is perhaps TRBD1 (5 bases). Germline V gene sequence: CDR1 PRHDT, CDR2 FYEKMQ (reference sequence). CDR3 length: 14 amino acids. V was trimmed by 5 bases and J by 7 bases, leaving 14 bases between them. CDR3 coding DNA: TGTGCCAGCAGCATTCGGGCGGGGGGTGAAAAACTGTTTTTT. Translation gives CASSIRAGGEKLFF.

The chain couples TRBV7-9 to TRBJ2-2; a weak D match, TRBD2 (7 bases). This CDR3 has 16 amino acids. Germline values: CDR1 SEHNR, CDR2 FQNEAQ (reference sequence). Trimming shortened V by 3 bases and J by 4 bases, and 15 bases separated the two germline ends. CDR3 amino acids: CASSLIQGGFTGELFF. The CDR3 DNA reads TGTGCCAGCAGCTTGATACAGGGAGGGTTCACCGGGGAGCTGTTTTTT.

At least ten counts were recorded for this clone. The CDR3 is CASSQDLQAIKPQHF. For the CDR3, the DNA is TGTGCCAGCAGCCAAGATCTACAGGCTATAAAGCCCCAGCATTTT. J is TRBJ1-5 and V is TRBV4-2, with TRBD1 as a possible D gene (5 bases). Trimming took off 0 bases at V and 8 bases at J, with 14 bases between the two ends. Germline-derived CDR1 and CDR2 are LGHNA and YNFKEQ. This CDR3 is 15 amino acids long.

The chain carries TRBV5-4 and TRBJ2-5, with 12 bases fitting TRBD2. Germline V gives CDR1 SGHNT, CDR2 YYREEE (reference sequence). Trimming took 5 bases from V and 5 from J; bases not matched to a gene: 4. The CDR3 spans 14 residues. The CDR3 nucleotides read TGTGCCAGCAGTTGGACTAGCGGGATGGAGACCCAGTACTTC. Amino acid sequence: CASSWTSGMETQYF.

The chain combines TRBV7-8 with TRBJ2-7; 9 bases map to TRBD1. Germline assignment: CDR1 SGHVS and CDR2 FQNEAQ. The CDR3 consists of 15 residues. Trimming removed 4 bases from V and 5 bases from J; junction bases left unmatched: 9. CDR3 loop: CASSSMGTGLNEQYF. CDR3 nucleotides: TGTGCCAGCAGCTCGATGGGGACAGGGCTTAACGAGCAGTACTTC.

This rearrangement joins TRBV9 to TRBJ1-2, with D possibly being TRBD1 (5 bases). The CDR3 is made up of 13 amino acids. The ends were cut back, 3 bases at V and 8 bases at J, with 14 bases in the middle. Germline V gene data show CDR1 as SGDLS and CDR2 as YYNGEE. CDR3 in DNA: TGTGCCAGCAGCGCCTACAGGCGCCGCGGCTACACCTTC. Protein sequence: CASSAYRRRGYTF. The entire variable domain, with the rest obtained from reference TRBV9 and TRBJ1-2, is as follows: DSGVTQTPKHLITATGQRVTLRCSPRSGDLSVYWYQQSLDQGLQFLIQYYNGEERAKGNILERFSAQQFPDLHSELNLSSLELGDSALYFCASSAYRRRGYTFGSGTRLTVV.

Only a few counts were recorded for this clone. The chain recombines TRBV3-1 (or the pseudogene TRBV3-2) with TRBJ2-7; D is uncertain. This CDR3 has 11 amino acids. Germline V gene data show CDR1 as LGHDT and CDR2 as YNNKEL (reference sequence). V lost 6 bases and J 3 bases, leaving 6 bases between the germline ends. CDR3: CASSSYYEQYF. As DNA, the CDR3 is TGTGCCAGCAGTTCCTACTACGAGCAGTACTTC.

V usage is TRBV30 and J usage is TRBJ1-1, with D uncertain. V was shortened by 8 bases and J by 3 bases, with 13 bases between the two germline ends. CDR3 size: 12 residues. CDR1 is GTSNPN, CDR2 SVGIG, per germline (reference sequence). The DNA for the CDR3 is TGTGCCGTATCTCGGGGTTACACTGAAGCTTTCTTT. This gives the protein CAVSRGYTEAFF.

The V call is TRBV6-5, the J call TRBJ2-1; 7 positions agree with TRBD1. The CDR3 consists of 15 residues. Germline V gene data show CDR1 as MNHEY and CDR2 as SVGAGI. The V and J ends lost 0 bases and 8 bases, in that order; junction bases with no gene match: 7. Here the CDR3 DNA reads TGTGCCAGCAGTTACTCAGGGGGCGGATGGTATGAGCAGTTCTTC. This sequence encodes CASSYSGGGWYEQFF.

The chain employs TRBV7-3 and TRBJ2-2; D is possibly TRBD2 (6 bases). Trimming took off 4 bases at V and 0 bases at J, with 12 bases between the two ends. CDR1 is SGHTA, CDR2 FQGTGA, per germline. The CDR3 contains 16 residues. The CDR3 loop reads CASSSERAPNTGELFF. The CDR3 DNA reads as TGTGCCAGCAGCTCCGAGCGGGCCCCGAACACCGGGGAGCTGTTTTTT.

This clone was counted once. The V call is TRBV27, the J call TRBJ2-5; possibly TRBD1 for D (6 bases). CDR1 and CDR2 from the germline V gene are MNHEY and SMNVEV (reference sequence). The V gene lost 6 bases and the J gene lost 5 bases, with 16 bases spanning the gap. CDR3 size: 14 residues. CDR3 DNA: TGTGCCAGCAGAAAGCAGGGGTATGGGGAGACCCAGTACTTC. This codes for CASRKQGYGETQYF.